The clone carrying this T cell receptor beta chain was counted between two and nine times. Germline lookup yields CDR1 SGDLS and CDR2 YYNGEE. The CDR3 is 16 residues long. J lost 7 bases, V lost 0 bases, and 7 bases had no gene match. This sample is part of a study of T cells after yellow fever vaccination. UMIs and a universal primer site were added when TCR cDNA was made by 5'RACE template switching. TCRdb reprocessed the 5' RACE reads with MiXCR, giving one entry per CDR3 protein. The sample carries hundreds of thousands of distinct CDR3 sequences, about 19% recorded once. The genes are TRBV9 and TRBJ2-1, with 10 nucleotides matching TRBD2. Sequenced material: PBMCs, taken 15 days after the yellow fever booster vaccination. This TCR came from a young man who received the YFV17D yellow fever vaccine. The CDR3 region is CASSVAPLAGVNEQFF. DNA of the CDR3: TGTGCCAGCAGCGTAGCCCCGCTAGCGGGAGTTAATGAGCAGTTCTTC.